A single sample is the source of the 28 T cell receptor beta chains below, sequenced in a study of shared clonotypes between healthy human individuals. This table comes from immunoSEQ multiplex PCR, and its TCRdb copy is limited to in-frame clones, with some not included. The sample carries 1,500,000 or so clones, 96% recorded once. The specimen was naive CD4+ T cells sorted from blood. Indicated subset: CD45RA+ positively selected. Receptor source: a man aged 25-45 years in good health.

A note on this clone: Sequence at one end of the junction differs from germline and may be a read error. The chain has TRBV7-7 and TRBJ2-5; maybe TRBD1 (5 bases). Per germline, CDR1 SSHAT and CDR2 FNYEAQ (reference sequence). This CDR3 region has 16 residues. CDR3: CASSLSSTALLQTQYF. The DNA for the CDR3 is TGTGCTAGCAGCTTAAGTTCGACAGCATTGCTCCAGACCCAGTACTTC.

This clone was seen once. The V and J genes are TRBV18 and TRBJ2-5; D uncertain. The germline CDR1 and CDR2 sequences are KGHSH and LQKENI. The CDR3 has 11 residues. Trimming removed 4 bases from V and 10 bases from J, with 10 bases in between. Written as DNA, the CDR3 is TGTGCCAGCTCACTCGGCCCCGGCCAGTACTTC. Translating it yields CASSLGPGQYF.

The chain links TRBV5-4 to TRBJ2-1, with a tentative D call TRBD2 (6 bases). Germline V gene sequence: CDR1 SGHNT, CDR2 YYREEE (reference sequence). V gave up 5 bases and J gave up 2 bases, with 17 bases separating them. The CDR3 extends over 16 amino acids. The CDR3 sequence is CASRPGLGGPYNEQFF. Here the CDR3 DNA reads TGTGCCAGCAGACCCGGTTTGGGGGGACCCTACAATGAGCAGTTCTTC.

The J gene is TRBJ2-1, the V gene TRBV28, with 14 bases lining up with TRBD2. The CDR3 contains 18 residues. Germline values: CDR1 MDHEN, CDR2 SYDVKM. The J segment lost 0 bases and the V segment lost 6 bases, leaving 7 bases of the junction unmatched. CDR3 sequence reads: CASRETSGRGSSYNEQFF. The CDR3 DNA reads TGTGCCAGCAGGGAGACTAGCGGGAGGGGGAGCTCCTACAATGAGCAGTTCTTC.

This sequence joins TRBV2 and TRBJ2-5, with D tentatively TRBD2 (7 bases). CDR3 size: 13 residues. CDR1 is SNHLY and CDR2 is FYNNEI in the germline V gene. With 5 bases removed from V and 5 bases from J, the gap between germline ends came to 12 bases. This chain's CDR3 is CASSWGGGETQYF. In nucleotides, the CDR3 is TGTGCCAGCAGTTGGGGGGGCGGGGAGACCCAGTACTTC.

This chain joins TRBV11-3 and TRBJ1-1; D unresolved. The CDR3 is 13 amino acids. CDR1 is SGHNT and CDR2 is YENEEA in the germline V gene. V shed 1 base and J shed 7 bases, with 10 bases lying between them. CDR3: CASSLVRGNEAFF. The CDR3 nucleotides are TGTGCCAGCAGCTTAGTCCGGGGTAATGAAGCTTTCTTT.

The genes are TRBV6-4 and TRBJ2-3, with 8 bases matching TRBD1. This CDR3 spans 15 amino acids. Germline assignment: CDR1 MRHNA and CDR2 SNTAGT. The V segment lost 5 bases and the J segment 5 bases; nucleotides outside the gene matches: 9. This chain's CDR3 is CASSLGQGARDTQYF. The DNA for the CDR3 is TGTGCCAGCAGTCTCGGACAGGGAGCACGAGATACGCAGTATTTT.

CDR3 amino acids: CASSFPGTGRGEQYF. CDR3 nucleotide sequence: TGTGCCAGCAGCTTTCCTGGGACAGGGCGGGGCGAGCAGTACTTC. The chain carries TRBV11-2 and TRBJ2-7; 9 positions match TRBD1. Germline CDR1 SGHAT, CDR2 FQNNGV. The CDR3 has 15 amino acids. V trimming: 3 bases; J trimming: 6 bases; junction bases outside the gene matches: 9.

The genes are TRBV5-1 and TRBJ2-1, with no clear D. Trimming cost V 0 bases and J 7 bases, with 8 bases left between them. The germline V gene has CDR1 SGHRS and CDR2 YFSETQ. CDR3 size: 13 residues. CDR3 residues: CASSLVSENEQFF. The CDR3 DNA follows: TGCGCCAGCAGCTTGGTGTCGGAGAATGAGCAGTTCTTC. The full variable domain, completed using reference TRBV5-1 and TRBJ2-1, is KAGVTQTPRYLIKTRGQQVTLSCSPISGHRSVSWYQQTPGQGLQFLFEYFSETQRNKGNFPGRFSGRQFSNSRSEMNVSTLELGDSALYLCASSLVSENEQFFGPGTRLTVL.

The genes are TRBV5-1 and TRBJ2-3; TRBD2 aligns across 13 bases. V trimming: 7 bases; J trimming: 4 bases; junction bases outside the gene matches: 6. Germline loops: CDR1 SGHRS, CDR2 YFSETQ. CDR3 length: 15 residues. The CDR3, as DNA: TGCGCCAGCGGGACTAGCGGGATCGTTTCAGATACGCAGTATTTT. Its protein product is CASGTSGIVSDTQYF.

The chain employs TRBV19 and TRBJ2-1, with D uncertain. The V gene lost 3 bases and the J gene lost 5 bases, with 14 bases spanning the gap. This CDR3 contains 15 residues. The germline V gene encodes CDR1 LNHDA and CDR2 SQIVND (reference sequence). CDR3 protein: CASSILRIPHNEQFF. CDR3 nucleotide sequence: TGTGCCAGTAGTATCTTAAGGATCCCCCACAATGAGCAGTTCTTC. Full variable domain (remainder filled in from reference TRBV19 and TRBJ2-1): DGGITQSPKYLFRKEGQNVTLSCEQNLNHDAMYWYRQDPGQGLRLIYYSQIVNDFQKGDIAEGYSVSREKKESFPLTVTSAQKNPTAFYLCASSILRIPHNEQFFGPGTRLTVL.

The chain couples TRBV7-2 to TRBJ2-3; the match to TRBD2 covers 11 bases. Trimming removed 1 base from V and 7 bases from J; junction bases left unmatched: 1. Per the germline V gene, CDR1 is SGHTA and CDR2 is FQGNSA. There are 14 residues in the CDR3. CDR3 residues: CASSLGLAGNTQYF. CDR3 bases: TGTGCCAGCAGCTTAGGACTAGCGGGGAATACGCAGTATTTT.

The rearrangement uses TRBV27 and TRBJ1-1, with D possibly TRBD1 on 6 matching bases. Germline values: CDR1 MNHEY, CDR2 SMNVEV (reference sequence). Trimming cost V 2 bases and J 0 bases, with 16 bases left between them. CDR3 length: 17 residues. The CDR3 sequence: CASSLRQGTQMNTEAFF. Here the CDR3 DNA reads TGTGCCAGCAGTTTACGTCAGGGGACCCAAATGAACACTGAAGCTTTCTTT.

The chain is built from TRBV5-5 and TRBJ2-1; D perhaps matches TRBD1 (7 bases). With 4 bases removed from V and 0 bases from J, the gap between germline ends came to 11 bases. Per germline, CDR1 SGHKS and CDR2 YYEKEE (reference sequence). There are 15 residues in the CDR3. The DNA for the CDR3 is TGTGCCAGCAGCCAGGGGGGACGCTCCTACAATGAGCAGTTCTTC. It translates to CASSQGGRSYNEQFF.

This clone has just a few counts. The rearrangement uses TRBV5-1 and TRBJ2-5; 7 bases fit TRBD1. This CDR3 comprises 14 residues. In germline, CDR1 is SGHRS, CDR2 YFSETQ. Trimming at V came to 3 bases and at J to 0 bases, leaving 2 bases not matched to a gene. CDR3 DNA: TGCGCCAGCAGCTCGACAGGGAACCAAGAGACCCAGTACTTC. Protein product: CASSSTGNQETQYF.

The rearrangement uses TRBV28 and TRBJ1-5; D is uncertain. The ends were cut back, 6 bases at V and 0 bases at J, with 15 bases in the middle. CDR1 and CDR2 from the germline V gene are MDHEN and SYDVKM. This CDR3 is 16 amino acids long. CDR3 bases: TGTGCCAGCAGCCCACCCACGGTAAATAGCAATCAGCCCCAGCATTTT. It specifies CASSPPTVNSNQPQHF.

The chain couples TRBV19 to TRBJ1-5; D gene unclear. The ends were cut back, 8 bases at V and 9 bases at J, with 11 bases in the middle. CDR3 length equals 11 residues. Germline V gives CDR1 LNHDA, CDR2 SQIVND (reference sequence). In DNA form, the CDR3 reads TGTGCCAGTCAGGATTTCGGGCCCCAGCATTTT. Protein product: CASQDFGPQHF.

The chain's CDR3 is CASSRLAGSHEQYF. For the CDR3, the DNA is TGTGCCAGCAGCCGACTAGCGGGATCCCACGAGCAGTACTTC. The chain uses TRBV27 and TRBJ2-7, with 11 bases identical to TRBD2. The V and J ends lost 6 bases and 5 bases, in that order; junction bases with no gene match: 6. CDR3 length: 14 amino acids. Germline CDR1 MNHEY, CDR2 SMNVEV (reference sequence).

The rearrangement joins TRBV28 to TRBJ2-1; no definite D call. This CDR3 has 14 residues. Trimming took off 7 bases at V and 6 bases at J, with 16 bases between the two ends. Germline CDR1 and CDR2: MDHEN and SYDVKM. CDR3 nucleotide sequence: TGTGCCAGCAAAGCCCCCACTACCACCAATGAGCAGTTCTTC. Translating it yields CASKAPTTTNEQFF. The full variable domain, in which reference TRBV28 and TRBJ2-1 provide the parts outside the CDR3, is DVKVTQSSRYLVKRTGEKVFLECVQDMDHENMFWYRQDPGLGLRLIYFSYDVKMKEKGDIPEGYSVSREKKERFSLILESASTNQTSMYLCASKAPTTTNEQFFGPGTRLTVL.

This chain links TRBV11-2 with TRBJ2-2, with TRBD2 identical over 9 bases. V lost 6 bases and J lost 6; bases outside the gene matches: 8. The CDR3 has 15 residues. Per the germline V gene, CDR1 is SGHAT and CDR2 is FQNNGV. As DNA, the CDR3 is TGTGCCAGCAGAAGACTAGCGGATCAAGCCGGGGAGCTGTTTTTT. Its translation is CASRRLADQAGELFF.

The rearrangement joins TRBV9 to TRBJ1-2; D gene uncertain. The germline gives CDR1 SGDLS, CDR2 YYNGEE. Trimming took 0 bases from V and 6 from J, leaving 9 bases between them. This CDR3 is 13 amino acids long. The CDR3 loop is CASSVVGENGYTF. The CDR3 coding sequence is TGTGCCAGCAGCGTAGTCGGGGAAAATGGCTACACCTTC.

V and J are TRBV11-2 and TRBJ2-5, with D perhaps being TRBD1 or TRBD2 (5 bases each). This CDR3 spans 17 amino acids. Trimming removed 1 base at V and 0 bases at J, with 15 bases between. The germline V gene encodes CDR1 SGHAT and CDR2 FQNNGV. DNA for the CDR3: TGTGCCAGCAGCTTAGGGATATCGGGGCTCTACCAAGAGACCCAGTACTTC. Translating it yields CASSLGISGLYQETQYF.

The CDR3 DNA reads TGTGCCAGTGGGGACAGACAGGGCAACACTGAAGCTTTCTTT. Protein: CASGDRQGNTEAFF. The chain is built from TRBV19 and TRBJ1-1, with 7 bases matching TRBD1. Germline lookup yields CDR1 LNHDA and CDR2 SQIVND (reference sequence). V lost 8 bases and J lost 2; bases outside the gene matches: 8. The CDR3 runs to 14 residues.

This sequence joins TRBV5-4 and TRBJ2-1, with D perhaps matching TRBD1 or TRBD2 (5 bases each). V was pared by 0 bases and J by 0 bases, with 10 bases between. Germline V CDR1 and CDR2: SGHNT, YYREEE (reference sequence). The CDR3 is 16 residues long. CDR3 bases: TGTGCCAGCAGCTTGGCCAAGGGGAGCTCCTACAATGAGCAGTTCTTC. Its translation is CASSLAKGSSYNEQFF.

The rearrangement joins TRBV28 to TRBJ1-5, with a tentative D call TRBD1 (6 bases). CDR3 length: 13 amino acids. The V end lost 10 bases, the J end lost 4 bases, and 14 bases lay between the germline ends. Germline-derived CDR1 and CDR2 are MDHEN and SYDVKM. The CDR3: CATRKGGNQPQHF. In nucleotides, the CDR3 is TGTGCCACCCGAAAGGGGGGAAATCAGCCCCAGCATTTT.

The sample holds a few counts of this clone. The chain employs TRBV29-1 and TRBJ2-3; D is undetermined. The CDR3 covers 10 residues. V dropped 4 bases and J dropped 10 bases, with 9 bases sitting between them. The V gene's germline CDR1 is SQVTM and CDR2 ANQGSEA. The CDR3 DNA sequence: TGCAGCGTTGGTGACTTCGCGCAGTATTTT. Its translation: CSVGDFAQYF.

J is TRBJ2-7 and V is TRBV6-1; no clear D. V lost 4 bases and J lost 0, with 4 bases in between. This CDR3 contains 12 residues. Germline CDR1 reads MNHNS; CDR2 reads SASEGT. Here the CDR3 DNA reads TGTGCCAGCAGTGGGGCCTCCTACGAGCAGTACTTC. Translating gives CASSGASYEQYF.

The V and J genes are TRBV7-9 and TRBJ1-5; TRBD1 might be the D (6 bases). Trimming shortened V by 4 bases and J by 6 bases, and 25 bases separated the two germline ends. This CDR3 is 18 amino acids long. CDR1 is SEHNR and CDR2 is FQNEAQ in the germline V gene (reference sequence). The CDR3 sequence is CASSWLPAGASSGQPQHF. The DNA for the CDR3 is TGTGCCAGCAGCTGGCTTCCGGCGGGGGCTAGTTCGGGTCAGCCCCAGCATTTT.